A single T cell receptor beta chain is shown here with its context. The antigen is not known. The germline V and J ends were trimmed by 0 bases and 3 bases, with 9 bases remaining between them. There are 15 residues in the CDR3. Germline CDR1 LNHNV, CDR2 YYDKDF (reference sequence). CD45RO-negative, CCR7-positively selected cells formed the naive CD8 fraction, excluding terminally differentiated effector memory CD45RA+ cells. Under the authors' procedure: Filtering differed, since immunoSEQ gave only junction sequences and no quality scores. Data came from immunoSEQ multiplex PCR; TCRdb stores just in-frame clones and leaves some out. V and J calls and clone size follow that table, whereas D and trimming were derived from the DNA. The repertoire holds around 2,000,000 clones, with 90% to 95% as singletons. The record originates from a study of shared clonotypes between healthy human individuals. Study results and limitations: Relative to their counterparts shared across all four donors, non-shared clonotypes exhibited diminished generation probabilities.

The J gene is TRBJ1-5, the V gene TRBV15, with no clear D. The sample was naive CD8+ T cells from PBMCs. The sequence came from a man aged 18-30 years in good health. Some clones in this sample may be carry-over from other donors' samples. DNA of the CDR3: TGTGCCACCAGCAGAGATGGAGAGAACAATCAGCCCCAGCATTTT. Encoded protein: CATSRDGENNQPQHF.